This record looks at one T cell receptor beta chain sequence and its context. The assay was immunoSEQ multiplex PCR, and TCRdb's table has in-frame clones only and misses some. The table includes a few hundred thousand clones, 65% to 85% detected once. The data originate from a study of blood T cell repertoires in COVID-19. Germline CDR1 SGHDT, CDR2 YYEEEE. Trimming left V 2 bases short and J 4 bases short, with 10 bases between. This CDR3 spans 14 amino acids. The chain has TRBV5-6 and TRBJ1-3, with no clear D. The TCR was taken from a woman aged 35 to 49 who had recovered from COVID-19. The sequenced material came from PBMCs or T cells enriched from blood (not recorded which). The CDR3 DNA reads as TGTGCCAGCAGCTTATTGGGCTCCGGAAACACCATATATTTT. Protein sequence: CASSLLGSGNTIYF.